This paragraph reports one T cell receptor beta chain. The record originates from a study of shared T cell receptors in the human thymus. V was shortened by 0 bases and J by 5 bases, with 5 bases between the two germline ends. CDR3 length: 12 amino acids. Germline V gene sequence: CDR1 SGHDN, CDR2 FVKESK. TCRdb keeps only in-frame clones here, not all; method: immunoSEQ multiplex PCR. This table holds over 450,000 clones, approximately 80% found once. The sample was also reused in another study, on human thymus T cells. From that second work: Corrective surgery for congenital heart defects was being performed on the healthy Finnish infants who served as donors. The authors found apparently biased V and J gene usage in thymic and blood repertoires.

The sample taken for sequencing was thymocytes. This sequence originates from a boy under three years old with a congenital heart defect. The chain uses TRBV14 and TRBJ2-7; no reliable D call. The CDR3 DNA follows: TGTGCCAGCAGCCAAGATGGGCACGAGCAGTACTTC. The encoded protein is CASSQDGHEQYF.